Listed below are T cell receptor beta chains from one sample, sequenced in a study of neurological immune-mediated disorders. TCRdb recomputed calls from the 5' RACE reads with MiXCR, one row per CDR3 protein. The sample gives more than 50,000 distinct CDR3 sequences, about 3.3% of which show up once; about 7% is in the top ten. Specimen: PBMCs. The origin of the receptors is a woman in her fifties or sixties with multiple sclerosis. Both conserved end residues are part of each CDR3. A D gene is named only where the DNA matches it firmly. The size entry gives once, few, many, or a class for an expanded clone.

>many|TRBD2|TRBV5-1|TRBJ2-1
TGCGCCAGCAGCGGGTACCTAGCGGGAGGGAGAAATGAGCAGTTCTTC
CASSGYLAGGRNEQFF
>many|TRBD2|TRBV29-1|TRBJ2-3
TGCAGCGTTGCTCAGTTTAGGGCTAGCGGGAGATCTAGCACAGATACGCAGTATTTT
CSVAQFRASGRSSTDTQYF
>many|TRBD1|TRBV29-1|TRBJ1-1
TGCAGCGTTGAAGACACAGGGGAGAGCACTGAAGCTTTCTTT
CSVEDTGESTEAFF
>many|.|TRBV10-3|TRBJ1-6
TGTGCCATCAGTGAATTCAGGGCGAGTGATTCACCCCTCCACTTT
CAISEFRASDSPLHF
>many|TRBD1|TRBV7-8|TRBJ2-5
TGTGCCAGCAGCTCACCGGGACAGGGTCAAGAGACCCAGTACTTC
CASSSPGQGQETQYF
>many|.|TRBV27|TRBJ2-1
TGTGCCAGCAGTAGGTTTTCCGGGGGGACAGCCAACAATGAGCAGTTCTTC
CASSRFSGGTANNEQFF
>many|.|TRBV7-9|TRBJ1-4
TGTGCCAGCAGCGGGTGGTCGGGTGAAAAACTGTTTTTT
CASSGWSGEKLFF
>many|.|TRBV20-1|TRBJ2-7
TGCAGTGCCTTAAACTCCTACGAGCAGTACTTC
CSALNSYEQYF
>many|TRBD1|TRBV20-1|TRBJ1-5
TGCAGTGCTAGAGAAGGACAGGGTATAACTCAGCCCCAGCATTTT
CSAREGQGITQPQHF
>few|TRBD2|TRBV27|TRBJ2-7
TGTGCCAGCAGTTTGACTAGCGGACACTACGAGCAGTACTTC
CASSLTSGHYEQYF
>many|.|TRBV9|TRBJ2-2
TGTGCCAGCGAAAGGGGTGAGAACACCGGGGAGCTGTTTTTT
CASERGENTGELFF
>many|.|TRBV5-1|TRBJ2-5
TGCGCCAGCAGCTTACCTACAGAGACCCAGTACTTC
CASSLPTETQYF
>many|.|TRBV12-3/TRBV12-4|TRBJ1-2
TGTGCCAGCAGTTTATCCGGCAACTATGGCTACACCTTC
CASSLSGNYGYTF
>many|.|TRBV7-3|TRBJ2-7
TGTGCCAGCAGCCCCTCGACAGGCCCCTACGAGCAGTACTTC
CASSPSTGPYEQYF
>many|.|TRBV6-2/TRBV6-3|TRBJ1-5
TGTGCCAGCAGTTACCCTCGAAAGTACAGAACCGATCAGCCCCAGCATTTT
CASSYPRKYRTDQPQHF
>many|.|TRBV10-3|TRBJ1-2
TGTGCCATCAACCCGACGGAAGCTAACTATGGCTACACCTTC
CAINPTEANYGYTF
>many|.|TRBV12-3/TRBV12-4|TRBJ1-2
TGTGCCAGCAATATGGACCTGGGATATGGCTACACCTTC
CASNMDLGYGYTF
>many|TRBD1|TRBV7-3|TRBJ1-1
TGTGCCAGCAGCTTCTCCGACAGGGGCACTGAAGCTTTCTTT
CASSFSDRGTEAFF